The 21 T cell receptor beta chains in this list originate from one sample, sequenced in a study of graft-versus-host responses after intestinal transplantation. Profiled with immunoSEQ multiplex PCR; TCRdb holds only in-frame clones, not every one. Of more than 20,000 clones listed, over 80% were seen once; the top ten hold 0.95% to 1.2%. The sample in question was PBMCs, obtained approximately four weeks after intestinal transplant. These receptors all stem from a human patient who received an intestinal transplant, so some T cells may come from the graft donor.

The chain employs TRBV6-6 and TRBJ2-3, with a possible D match to TRBD1 (6 bases). The CDR3 covers 15 residues. V was clipped by 2 bases and J by 0 bases, with 9 bases between them. Per the germline V gene, CDR1 is MNHNY and CDR2 is SVGAGI (reference sequence). As DNA, the CDR3 is TGTGCCAGCAGTTACGGGACAAGTAGCACAGATACGCAGTATTTT. The encoded protein is CASSYGTSSTDTQYF.

The CDR3 protein is CAISEGGGYTDTQYF. CDR3 DNA: TGTGCCATCAGTGAAGGCGGGGGGTACACAGATACGCAGTATTTT. This sequence joins TRBV10-3 and TRBJ2-3; TRBD2 agrees at 8 bases. There are 15 residues in the CDR3. Germline CDR1 is ENHRY and CDR2 is SYGVKD. Germline trimming cut 3 bases from V and 2 bases from J; bases unmatched to any gene: 4.

This sequence joins TRBV13 and TRBJ1-2, with unresolved D. The CDR3 loop spans 15 amino acids. Germline V lookup: CDR1 PRHDT, CDR2 FYEKMQ (reference sequence). Trimming took 5 bases from V and 0 from J, leaving 13 bases between them. The chain's CDR3 is CASSPTGTANYGYTF. DNA of the CDR3: TGTGCCAGCAGCCCCACCGGAACGGCTAACTATGGCTACACCTTC.

This clone was recorded a few times. The chain links TRBV6-1 to TRBJ1-1; TRBD1 matches at 7 bases. The ends lost 5 bases at V and 6 bases at J; junction bases unmatched: 6. This CDR3 is built from 13 residues. Germline CDR1 and CDR2: MNHNS and SASEGT. The DNA of the CDR3 is TGTGCCAGCAGTAGCCGACAGGGCTCTGAAGCTTTCTTT. Protein sequence: CASSSRQGSEAFF.

This chain connects TRBV5-1 to TRBJ1-3; weak D call: TRBD1 (5 bases). This CDR3 contains 16 residues. Germline V gene data show CDR1 as SGHRS and CDR2 as YFSETQ. The V end lost 0 bases, the J end lost 3 bases, and 13 bases lay between the germline ends. In DNA form, the CDR3 reads TGCGCCAGCAGCTTGGGGCAGGGTGTAGGTGGAAACACCATATATTTT. Its protein product is CASSLGQGVGGNTIYF. The whole variable domain, filled in from reference TRBV5-1 and TRBJ1-3, reads KAGVTQTPRYLIKTRGQQVTLSCSPISGHRSVSWYQQTPGQGLQFLFEYFSETQRNKGNFPGRFSGRQFSNSRSEMNVSTLELGDSALYLCASSLGQGVGGNTIYFGEGSWLTVV.

This chain links TRBV5-4 with TRBJ2-7; 11 bases are shared with TRBD1. There are 15 residues in the CDR3. V dropped 3 bases and J dropped 3; count of bases not matched to a gene: 5. The germline gives CDR1 SGHNT, CDR2 YYREEE (reference sequence). CDR3 bases: TGTGCCAGCAGCTCCCCCGGGACAGGGGGCTACGAGCAGTACTTC. Encoded protein: CASSSPGTGGYEQYF.

The chain uses TRBV7-2 and TRBJ2-7; 11 nucleotides align to TRBD2. The CDR3 covers 19 residues. The V and J ends lost 2 bases and 2 bases, in that order; junction bases with no gene match: 14. Per germline, CDR1 SGHTA and CDR2 FQGNSA. This CDR3 is CASSLRLTSSGGLPYEQYF. The CDR3 coding sequence is TGTGCCAGCAGCTTACGCCTAACCTCTAGCGGGGGGCTTCCCTACGAGCAGTACTTC. The full variable domain, in which reference TRBV7-2 and TRBJ2-7 provide the parts outside the CDR3, is GAGVSQSPSNKVTEKGKDVELRCDPISGHTALYWYRQSLGQGLEFLIYFQGNSAPDKSGLPSDRFSAERTGGSVSTLTIQRTQQEDSAVYLCASSLRLTSSGGLPYEQYFGPGTRLTVT.

CDR3 in amino acids: CASTPERGREQYF. CDR3 bases: TGTGCCAGTACCCCCGAGAGGGGTCGCGAGCAGTACTTC. The genes are TRBV19 and TRBJ2-7; either TRBD1 or TRBD2 may fit D (5 bases each). The V gene's germline CDR1 is LNHDA and CDR2 SQIVND (reference sequence). This CDR3 has 13 amino acids. V lost 7 bases, J lost 6 bases, and 16 bases lay in between.

This chain connects TRBV9 to TRBJ2-1; D is unresolved. The germline V gene has CDR1 SGDLS and CDR2 YYNGEE. The ends were cut back, 0 bases at V and 0 bases at J, with 7 bases in the middle. The CDR3 extends over 15 amino acids. For the CDR3, the DNA is TGTGCCAGCAGCGTAGGCGCGAGCTCCTACAATGAGCAGTTCTTC. It is translated as CASSVGASSYNEQFF.

The chain recombines TRBV7-3 with TRBJ2-1; 8 bases map to TRBD2. J lost 9 bases, V lost 2 bases, and 0 bases had no gene match. This CDR3 is 12 amino acids long. Germline-derived CDR1 and CDR2 are SGHTA and FQGTGA. CDR3 residues: CASSLLAGEQFF. CDR3 DNA sequence: TGTGCCAGCAGCTTACTAGCGGGTGAGCAGTTCTTC.

V usage is TRBV19 and J usage is TRBJ2-7, with TRBD1 identical over 10 bases. The germline gives CDR1 LNHDA, CDR2 SQIVND (reference sequence). The CDR3 extends over 13 amino acids. V trimming: 5 bases; J trimming: 6 bases; junction bases outside the gene matches: 4. The CDR3 sequence: CASSRDRGPEQYF. The CDR3 DNA is TGTGCCAGTAGTCGCGACAGGGGGCCCGAGCAGTACTTC.

This rearrangement joins TRBV19 to TRBJ1-1; D possibly corresponds to TRBD1 (6 bases). Germline lookup yields CDR1 LNHDA and CDR2 SQIVND (reference sequence). CDR3 size: 16 residues. V lost 4 bases, J lost 1 base, and 16 bases lay in between. The CDR3 region has the DNA TGTGCCAGTAGTACTACAGGGTTTGTGAGGAACACTGAAGCTTTCTTT. Translating it yields CASSTTGFVRNTEAFF.

This chain joins TRBV27 and TRBJ2-5; 11 positions match TRBD2. The assigned J gene may be wrong: the sequence end matches TRBJ2-7 better. This CDR3 region has 14 residues. The V gene's germline CDR1 is MNHEY and CDR2 SMNVEV (reference sequence). CDR3 residues: CASKASGGWYEQYF. Here the CDR3 DNA reads TGTGCCAGCAAAGCTAGCGGGGGGTGGTACGAGCAGTACTTC.

The chain employs TRBV5-6 and TRBJ1-3, with 7 nucleotides matching TRBD1. The CDR3 covers 17 residues. Germline V CDR1 and CDR2: SGHDT, YYEEEE. With 6 bases clipped from V and 2 bases from J, the junction kept 14 bases outside the gene matches. Here the CDR3 reads CASNIGGTAQTGNTIYF. The CDR3 DNA reads TGTGCCAGCAACATCGGAGGGACAGCACAAACTGGAAACACCATATATTTT.

The chain couples TRBV6-1 to TRBJ2-1, with D uncertain. The V gene's germline CDR1 is MNHNS and CDR2 SASEGT. This CDR3 has 13 residues. Trimming stripped 2 bases from V and 10 bases from J, with 12 bases between. This CDR3 reads CASSESAAKEQFF. DNA of the CDR3: TGTGCCAGCAGTGAAAGCGCGGCGAAGGAGCAGTTCTTC.

The chain recombines TRBV6-1 with TRBJ2-1; D call uncertain. Trimming stripped 3 bases from V and 11 bases from J, with 8 bases between. CDR1 is MNHNS and CDR2 is SASEGT in the germline V gene. There are 11 residues in the CDR3. Written as DNA, the CDR3 is TGTGCCAGCAGTGACAGCGCCCAGCAGTTCTTC. It is translated as CASSDSAQQFF.

The CDR3 DNA reads as TGTGCCAGCAGCACCGGGACGTCTAGCTACTATGGCTACACCTTC. As protein: CASSTGTSSYYGYTF. The chain has TRBV7-9 and TRBJ1-2, with D perhaps matching TRBD1 (5 bases). The CDR3 sequence is 15 residues long. Trimming removed 5 bases at V and 3 bases at J, with 16 bases between. Germline V gives CDR1 SEHNR, CDR2 FQNEAQ (reference sequence).

The chain combines TRBV6-5 with TRBJ1-1, with D perhaps TRBD1 (5 bases). The CDR3 extends over 13 amino acids. V lost 4 bases to trimming and J lost 3 bases, with 9 bases between them. Looked up from germline, CDR1 is MNHEY and CDR2 is SVGAGI. As DNA, the CDR3 is TGTGCCAGCAGTTCCCAGGGAGACACTGAAGCTTTCTTT. Protein: CASSSQGDTEAFF.

The chain carries TRBV5-4 and TRBJ2-7; 9 bases line up with TRBD1. Per the germline V gene, CDR1 is SGHNT and CDR2 is YYREEE (reference sequence). J was trimmed by 3 bases and V by 4 bases; bases with no gene match: 8. The CDR3 length is 15 residues. CDR3 loop: CASSLEGQGFYEQYF. The CDR3 region has the DNA TGTGCCAGCAGCCTCGAGGGACAGGGATTCTACGAGCAGTACTTC.

The chain links TRBV5-4 to TRBJ2-4; D is undetermined. Germline CDR1 SGHNT, CDR2 YYREEE (reference sequence). This CDR3 has 14 residues. Trimming took off 4 bases at V and 3 bases at J, with 11 bases between the two ends. This chain's CDR3 is CASSPGRNKNIQYF. The CDR3 nucleotides are TGTGCCAGCAGCCCCGGACGGAACAAAAACATTCAGTACTTC.

This sequence joins TRBV15 and TRBJ2-7; no clear D gene. V was trimmed by 4 bases and J by 4 bases, leaving 14 bases between them. Germline CDR1 reads LNHNV; CDR2 reads YYDKDF (reference sequence). The CDR3 runs to 14 residues. The CDR3 loop is CATSIEVKRYEQYF. The CDR3 DNA reads TGTGCCACCAGCATTGAGGTTAAGCGATACGAGCAGTACTTC.